This T cell receptor (beta chain) was profiled in a study of blood T cell repertoires in COVID-19. About the research overall: PBMCs, B-cell-depleted T cells, or T cells provided the cDNA or gDNA that made up the material.

The CDR3 sequence is 12 residues long. V lost 6 bases to trimming and J lost 7 bases; unmatched junction nucleotides: 3. CDR1 MNHEY and CDR2 SVGEGT come from the germline V gene. Sequencing used immunoSEQ multiplex PCR; TCRdb keeps in-frame clones, though not all of them. The sample contains 280,000 or so clones, around four fifths of which appear only once. Sequencing used peripheral blood. This clonotype originated in a woman aged 45-65 years who had recovered from COVID-19. V and J are TRBV6-2 or TRBV6-3 and TRBJ1-5; 7 bases are a match to TRBD1. The CDR3: CASSKGGQPQHF. The CDR3 DNA is TGTGCCAGCAGCAAAGGGGGCCAGCCCCAGCATTTT.